This T cell receptor beta chain appears in the sequencing data of a study of CD8 T cells in Susac syndrome. The study, taken as a whole, reports: Acknowledgment was made by the study that its TCR sequencing and HLA analysis involved a relatively small number of individuals.

Sequencing of TCR beta was performed on blood CD8+ and CD4+ T cells. A note on this clonotype: Its cognate antigen is unknown.

V dropped 1 base and J dropped 1 base, with 4 bases sitting between them. Germline assignment: CDR1 SGHVS and CDR2 FNYEAQ. The CDR3 is 14 residues long. RNA, at roughly 0.5 to 1 ug, was reverse transcribed with random hexamers. Amplification of TCR beta CDR3 across 54 Vbeta and 13 Jbeta was performed with immunoSEQ multiplex PCR. TCRdb itself ran the immunoSEQ multiplex PCR reads through MiXCR, one entry per CDR3 protein. The repertoire holds roughly 200,000 distinct CDR3 sequences, with over 85% as singletons. The clonotype originates from a human donor in good health. Input material: CD4+ T cells from PBMCs. The chain carries TRBV7-6 and TRBJ2-2; no firm D call. CDR3: CASSLEGNTGELFF. The CDR3 coding sequence is TGTGCCAGCAGCTTAGAGGGGAACACCGGGGAGCTGTTTTTT.